This T cell receptor beta chain was captured by sequencing in a study of Ad26.COV2.S vaccination and SARS-CoV-2 variants. Study-level information: Donor joined the COV1001 Ad26.COV2.S trial arm. Each vaccinee took Ad26.COV2.S intramuscularly, once or twice 56 days apart. Study results and limitations: Analytic work on TCR breadth and depth might have understated the full extent of total T cell responses.

Looked up from germline, CDR1 is MNHEY and CDR2 is SMNVEV (reference sequence). V was clipped by 5 bases and J by 10 bases, with 15 bases between them. The CDR3 consists of 14 residues. About this clone: Its antigen is not known.

Clones were sequenced by immunoSEQ multiplex PCR, and TCRdb holds only the in-frame ones, with some missing. The sample yields about 280,000 clones, about 90% seen once. The sample's treatment: roughly 18 received Ad26.COV2.S at low or high dose, single or two shots; a few received placebo; per-sample allocation not given. Collection of the samples took place on day 63 after the first injection of vaccine or placebo. Expressing Wuhan-strain SARS-CoV-2 spike, an Ad26 vector served as the vaccine. The sequence was obtained from a person between 18 and 59 years old who received the Ad26.COV2.S COVID-19 vaccine or a placebo. Specimen: peripheral blood, collected in a trial of Ad26.COV2.S vaccine versus placebo. J is TRBJ1-6 and V is TRBV27, with D uncertain. CDR3 loop: CASSESYLRSPLHF. CDR3 in DNA: TGTGCCAGCAGTGAAAGCTACTTAAGGTCACCCCTCCACTTT.